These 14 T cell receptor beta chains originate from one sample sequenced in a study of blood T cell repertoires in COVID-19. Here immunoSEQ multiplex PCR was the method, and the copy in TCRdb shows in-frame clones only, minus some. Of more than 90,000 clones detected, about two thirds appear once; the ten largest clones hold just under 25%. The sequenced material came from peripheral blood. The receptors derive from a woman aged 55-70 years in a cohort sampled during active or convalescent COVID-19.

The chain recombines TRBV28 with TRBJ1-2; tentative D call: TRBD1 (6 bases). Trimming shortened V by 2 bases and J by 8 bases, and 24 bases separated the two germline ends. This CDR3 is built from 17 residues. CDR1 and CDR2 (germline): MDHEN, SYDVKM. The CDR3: CASSLPSWDKLTRGYTF. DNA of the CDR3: TGTGCCAGCAGTTTACCCTCCTGGGACAAGCTGACACGAGGCTACACCTTC.

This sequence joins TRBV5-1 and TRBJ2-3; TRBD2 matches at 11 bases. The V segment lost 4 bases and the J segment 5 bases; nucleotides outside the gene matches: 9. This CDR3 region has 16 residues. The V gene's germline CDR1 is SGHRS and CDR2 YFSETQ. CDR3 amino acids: CASSPSLAGGVDTQYF. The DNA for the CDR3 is TGCGCCAGCAGCCCCAGTCTAGCGGGGGGCGTAGATACGCAGTATTTT.

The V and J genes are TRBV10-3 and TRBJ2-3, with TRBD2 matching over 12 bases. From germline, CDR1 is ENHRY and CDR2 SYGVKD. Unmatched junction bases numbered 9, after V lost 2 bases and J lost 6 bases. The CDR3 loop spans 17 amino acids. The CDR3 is CAISEGRLAGATDTQYF. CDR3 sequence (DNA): TGTGCCATCAGTGAGGGGAGACTAGCGGGGGCTACGGATACGCAGTATTTT.

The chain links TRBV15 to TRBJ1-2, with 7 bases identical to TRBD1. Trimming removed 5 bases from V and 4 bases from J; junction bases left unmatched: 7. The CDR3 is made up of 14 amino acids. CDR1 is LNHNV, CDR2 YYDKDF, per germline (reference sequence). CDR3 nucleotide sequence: TGTGCCACCAGCCGACAGGGACCGGGCTATGGCTACACCTTC. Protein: CATSRQGPGYGYTF.

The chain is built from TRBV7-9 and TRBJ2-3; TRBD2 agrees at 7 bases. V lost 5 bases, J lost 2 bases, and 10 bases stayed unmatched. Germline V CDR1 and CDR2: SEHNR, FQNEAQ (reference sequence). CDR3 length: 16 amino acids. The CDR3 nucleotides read TGTGCCAGCAGCCTCTCGACTAGCACCCACACAGATACGCAGTATTTT. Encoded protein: CASSLSTSTHTDTQYF.

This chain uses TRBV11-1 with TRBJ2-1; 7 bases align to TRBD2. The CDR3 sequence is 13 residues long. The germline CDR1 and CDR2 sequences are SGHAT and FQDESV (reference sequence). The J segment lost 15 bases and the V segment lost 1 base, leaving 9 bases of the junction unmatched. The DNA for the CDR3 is TGTGCCAGCAGCTTAGAGGGTGGGACTAATCCGTTCTTC. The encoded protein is CASSLEGGTNPFF.

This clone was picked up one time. The CDR3 DNA follows: TGTGCCAGCAGTTTCCGCTCAGCGGGGGGTAAAGAGACCCAGTACTTC. It translates to CASSFRSAGGKETQYF. This chain connects TRBV28 to TRBJ2-5, with TRBD2 identical over 9 bases. V lost 3 bases to trimming and J lost 3 bases; unmatched junction nucleotides: 8. Germline loops: CDR1 MDHEN, CDR2 SYDVKM. The CDR3 has 16 residues.

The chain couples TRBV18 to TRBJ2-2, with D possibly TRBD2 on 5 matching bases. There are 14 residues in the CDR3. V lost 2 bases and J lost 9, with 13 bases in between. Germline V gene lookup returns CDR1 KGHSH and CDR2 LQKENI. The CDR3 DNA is TGTGCCAGCTCACCAGGCCGGGAAGGCTGGGAGCTGTTTTTT. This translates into CASSPGREGWELFF. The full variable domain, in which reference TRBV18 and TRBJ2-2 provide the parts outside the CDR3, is NAGVMQNPRHLVRRRGQEARLRCSPMKGHSHVYWYRQLPEEGLKFMVYLQKENIIDESGMPKERFSAEFPKEGPSILRIQQVVRGDSAAYFCASSPGREGWELFFGEGSRLTVL.

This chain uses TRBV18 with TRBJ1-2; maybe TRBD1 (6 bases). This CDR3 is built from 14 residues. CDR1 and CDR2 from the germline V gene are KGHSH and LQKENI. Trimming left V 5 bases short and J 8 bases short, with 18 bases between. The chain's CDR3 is CASSSTQGLGGYTF. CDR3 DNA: TGTGCCAGCTCAAGCACCCAGGGGTTGGGAGGCTACACCTTC.

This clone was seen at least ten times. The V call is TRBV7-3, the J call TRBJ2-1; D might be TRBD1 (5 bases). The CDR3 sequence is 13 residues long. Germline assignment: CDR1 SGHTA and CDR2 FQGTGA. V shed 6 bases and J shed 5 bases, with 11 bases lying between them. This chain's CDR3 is CASSRAGHNEQFF. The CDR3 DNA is TGTGCCAGCAGTCGAGCAGGGCACAATGAGCAGTTCTTC.

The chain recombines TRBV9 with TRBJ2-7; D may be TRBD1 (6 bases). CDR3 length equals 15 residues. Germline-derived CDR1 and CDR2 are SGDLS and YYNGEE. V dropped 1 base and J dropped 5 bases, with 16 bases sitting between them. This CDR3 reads CASSVNPQGTHEQYF. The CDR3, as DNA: TGTGCCAGCAGCGTAAATCCCCAGGGGACCCACGAGCAGTACTTC.

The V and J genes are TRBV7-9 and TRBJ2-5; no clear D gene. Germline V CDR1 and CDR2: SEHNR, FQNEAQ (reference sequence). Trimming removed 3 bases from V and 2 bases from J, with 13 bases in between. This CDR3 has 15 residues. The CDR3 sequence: CASSLLQTYQETQYF. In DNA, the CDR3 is TGTGCCAGCAGCTTGCTGCAGACTTATCAAGAGACCCAGTACTTC.

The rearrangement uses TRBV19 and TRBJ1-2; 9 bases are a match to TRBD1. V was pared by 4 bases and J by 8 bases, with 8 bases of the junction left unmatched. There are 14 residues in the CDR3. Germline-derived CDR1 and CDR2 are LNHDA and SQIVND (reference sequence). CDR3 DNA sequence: TGTGCCAGTAGTACCCCGGGACAGGGTCTCGGCTACACCTTC. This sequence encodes CASSTPGQGLGYTF.

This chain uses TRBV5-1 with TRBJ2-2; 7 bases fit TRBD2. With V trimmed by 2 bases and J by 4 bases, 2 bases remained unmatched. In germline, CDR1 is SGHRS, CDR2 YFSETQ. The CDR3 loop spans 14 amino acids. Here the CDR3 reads CASSLAGFTGELFF. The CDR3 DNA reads TGCGCCAGCAGCTTAGCGGGGTTCACCGGGGAGCTGTTTTTT. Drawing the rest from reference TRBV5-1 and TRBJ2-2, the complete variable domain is KAGVTQTPRYLIKTRGQQVTLSCSPISGHRSVSWYQQTPGQGLQFLFEYFSETQRNKGNFPGRFSGRQFSNSRSEMNVSTLELGDSALYLCASSLAGFTGELFFGEGSRLTVL.